This T cell receptor (beta chain) was retrieved from a study of PD-L1 blockade in urothelial cancer. Study-wide context: Treatment start was followed by blood analysis at 3 weeks (second dose) and again at 6 weeks.

Overall study findings and caveats: Better survival was forecast by a pretreatment blood TCR clonality below the median.

The CDR3 length is 15 residues. Germline trimming cut 3 bases from V and 3 bases from J; bases unmatched to any gene: 2. Germline loops: CDR1 LNHDA, CDR2 SQIVND (reference sequence). Time point reported: pretreatment peripheral blood. This clone has just one count. Its target is unknown. Sequenced by immunoSEQ multiplex PCR; TCRdb stores in-frame clones only, minus some. The profile shows roughly 50,000 clones, around 88% of them singletons. Sequenced material: PBMCs, taken around atezolizumab (anti-PD-L1) treatment. The TCR sequence derives from a woman between 55 and 75 years old with urothelial cancer. The V and J genes are TRBV19 and TRBJ2-3; 11 bases line up with TRBD2. The CDR3 sequence: CASSMTSGITDTQYF. The CDR3 region has the DNA TGTGCCAGTAGTATGACTAGCGGGATAACAGATACGCAGTATTTT.